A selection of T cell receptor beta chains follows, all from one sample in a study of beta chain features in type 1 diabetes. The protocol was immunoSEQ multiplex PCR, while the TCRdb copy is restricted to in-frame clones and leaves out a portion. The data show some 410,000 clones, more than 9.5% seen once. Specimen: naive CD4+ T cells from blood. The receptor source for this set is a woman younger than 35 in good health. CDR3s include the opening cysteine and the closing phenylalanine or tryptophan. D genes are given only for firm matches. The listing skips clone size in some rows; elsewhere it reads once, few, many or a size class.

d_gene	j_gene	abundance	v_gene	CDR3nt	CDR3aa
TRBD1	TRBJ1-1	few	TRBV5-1	TGCGCCAGCAGTCTCGACAGGGTTGAGATCTTT	CASSLDRVEIF
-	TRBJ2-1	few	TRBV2	TGTGCCAGCAGCGACTACAACTTACGGGACTCGCCCTCGGATGAGCAGTTCTTC	CASSDYNLRDSPSDEQFF
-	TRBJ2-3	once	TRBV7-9	TGTGCCAGCAGCTTCATAGCATATAGCCTCACAGATGAGCAGTATTTT	CASSFIAYSLTDEQYF
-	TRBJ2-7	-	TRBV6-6	TGTGCCAGCAGTTCGATACCAGACCGGACGGCCTACGAGCAGTACTTC	CASSSIPDRTAYEQYF
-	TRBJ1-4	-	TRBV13	TGTGCCAGCAGCTCCCACGGATATCTTAATGAAAAACTGTTTTTT	CASSSHGYLNEKLFF
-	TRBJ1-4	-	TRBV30	TGTGCCTGGAGTGTACTGGATGAAAAACTGTTTTTT	CAWSVLDEKLFF
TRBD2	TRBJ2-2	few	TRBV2	TGTGCCAGCAGCACCATTACTAGCGGCGCGGATACCGGGGAGCTGTTTTTT	CASSTITSGADTGELFF
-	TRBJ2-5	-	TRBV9	TGTGCCAGCAGCGTTACCCGGGACGGTGAGACCCAGTACTTC	CASSVTRDGETQYF
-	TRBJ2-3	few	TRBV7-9	TGTGCCAGCAGCTTAGCGGCTCGCCTTCCAGATACGCAGTATTTT	CASSLAARLPDTQYF
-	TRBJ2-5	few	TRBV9	TGTGCCAGCAGCGTGACCGGTCAAGAGACCCAGTACTTC	CASSVTGQETQYF
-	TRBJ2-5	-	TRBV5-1	TGCGCCAGCAGCTCGGGAAGGAGGACCCCACAAGAGACCCAGTACTTC	CASSSGRRTPQETQYF
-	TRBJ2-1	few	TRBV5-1	TGCGCCAGCAGCCCCTCCTCAGCTAGACGGGATGAGCAGTTCTTC	CASSPSSARRDEQFF
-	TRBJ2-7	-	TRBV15	TGTGCCACCAGCGACGTGGGGGGAAACTCCTACGAGCAGTACTTC	CATSDVGGNSYEQYF
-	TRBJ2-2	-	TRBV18	TGTGCCAGCTCACCCGTCGGCACCGGGGAGCTGTTTTTT	CASSPVGTGELFF